This T cell receptor beta chain derives from a study of T cell changes during pregnancy in multiple sclerosis. This clone has only a few counts. The germline V gene has CDR1 MDHEN and CDR2 SYDVKM. With 3 bases clipped from V and 4 bases from J, the junction kept 15 bases outside the gene matches. The CDR3 contains 17 residues. TCRdb's table, derived via immunoSEQ multiplex PCR, lists solely in-frame clones and lacks some. The sample gives around 80,000 clones, about 94% of which show up once; more than 0.75% is in the top ten. This chain links TRBV28 with TRBJ2-7; TRBD1 matches 7 bases. The input for sequencing was peripheral blood, taken in the second trimester of pregnancy. This TCR was recovered from a female donor in good health, enrolled as a control in a pregnancy study. The CDR3 region has the DNA TGTGCCAGCAGTTTTCGCGTTGGGGGACAGCCTTTTTACGAGCAGTACTTC. This encodes CASSFRVGGQPFYEQYF.